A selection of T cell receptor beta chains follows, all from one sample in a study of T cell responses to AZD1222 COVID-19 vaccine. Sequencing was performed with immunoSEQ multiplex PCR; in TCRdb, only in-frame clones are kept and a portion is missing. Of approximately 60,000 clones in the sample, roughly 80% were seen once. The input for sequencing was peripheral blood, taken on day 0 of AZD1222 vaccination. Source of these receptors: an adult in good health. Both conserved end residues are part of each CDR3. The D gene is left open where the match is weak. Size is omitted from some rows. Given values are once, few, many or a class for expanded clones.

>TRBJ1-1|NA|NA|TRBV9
CASSVVGGAEAFF
TGTGCCAGCAGCGTTGTGGGGGGCGCTGAAGCTTTCTTT
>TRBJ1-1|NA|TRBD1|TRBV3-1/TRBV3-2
CASSRTGYTEAFF
TGTGCCAGCAGTCGGACAGGCTACACTGAAGCTTTCTTT
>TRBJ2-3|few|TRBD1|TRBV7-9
CASSPQGQGFGIDTQYF
TGTGCCAGCAGCCCCCAAGGACAGGGGTTTGGTATAGATACGCAGTATTTT
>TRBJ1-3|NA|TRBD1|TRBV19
CASSPDRVSGNTIYF
TGTGCCAGTAGTCCTGACAGGGTCTCTGGAAACACCATATATTTT
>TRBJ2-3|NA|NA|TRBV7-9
CASSLGVTDTQYF
TGTGCCAGCAGCTTGGGGGTCACAGATACGCAGTATTTT
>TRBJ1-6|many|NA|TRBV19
CASSHSGGLSPLHF
TGTGCCAGTAGTCACTCGGGGGGCCTGTCACCCCTCCACTTT
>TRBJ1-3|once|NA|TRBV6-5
CASRVTTNSGNTIYF
TGTGCCAGCAGGGTGACTACGAACAGTGGAAACACCATATATTTT
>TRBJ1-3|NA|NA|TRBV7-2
CASSDTAGNTIYF
TGTGCCAGCAGCGACACAGCTGGAAACACCATATATTTT
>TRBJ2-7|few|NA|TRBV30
CAWSVAGTYEQYF
TGTGCCTGGAGTGTAGCAGGGACCTACGAGCAGTACTTC
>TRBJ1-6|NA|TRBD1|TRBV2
CASSESRGGSYNSPLHF
TGTGCCAGCAGTGAAAGCAGGGGGGGCTCCTATAATTCACCCCTCCACTTT
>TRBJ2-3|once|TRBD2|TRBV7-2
CASSFSGGPPDTQYF
TGTGCCAGCAGCTTCTCGGGGGGGCCCCCAGATACGCAGTATTTT
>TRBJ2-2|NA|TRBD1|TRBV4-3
CASSYSPGGEGWTGELFF
TGCGCCAGCAGCTACAGCCCAGGGGGCGAGGGTTGGACCGGGGAGCTGTTTTTT
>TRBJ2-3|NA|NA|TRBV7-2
CASSLQGSTDTQYF
TGTGCCAGCAGCTTACAGGGGAGCACAGATACGCAGTATTTT
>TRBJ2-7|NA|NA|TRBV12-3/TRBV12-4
CASSPTGYEQYF
TGTGCCAGCAGTCCCACAGGGTACGAGCAGTACTTC
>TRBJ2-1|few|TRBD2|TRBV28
CASSLGSAGDNEQFF
TGTGCCAGCAGTTTAGGATCCGCGGGAGACAATGAGCAGTTCTTC
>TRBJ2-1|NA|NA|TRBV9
CASSVGGNNEQFF
TGTGCCAGCAGCGTAGGGGGGAACAATGAGCAGTTCTTC
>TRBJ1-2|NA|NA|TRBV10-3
CAISEFGGYTF
TGTGCCATCAGTGAGTTTGGTGGCTACACCTTC
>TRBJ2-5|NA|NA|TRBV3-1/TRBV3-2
CASSLTPGVTETQYF
TGTGCCAGCAGCCTCACCCCCGGGGTCACGGAGACCCAGTACTTC
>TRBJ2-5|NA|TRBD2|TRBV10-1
CASSESSGGLQETQYF
TGCGCCAGCAGTGAATCAAGCGGGGGGTTACAAGAGACCCAGTACTTC
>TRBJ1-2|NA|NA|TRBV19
CASRPLWQDAAGGYTF
TGTGCCAGTAGACCCCTCTGGCAGGATGCTGCTGGGGGCTACACCTTC
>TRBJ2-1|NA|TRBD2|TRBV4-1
CASSQTPSGGAQNEQFF
TGCGCCAGCAGCCAAACCCCTAGCGGGGGGGCGCAGAATGAGCAGTTCTTC
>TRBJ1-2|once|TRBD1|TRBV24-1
CATSDPRDRESYGYTF
TGTGCCACCAGTGATCCCAGGGACAGGGAGTCCTATGGCTACACCTTC
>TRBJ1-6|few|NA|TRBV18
CASSPSGNYNSPLHF
TGTGCCAGCTCACCAAGTGGAAATTATAATTCACCCCTCCACTTT
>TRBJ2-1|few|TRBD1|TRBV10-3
CAISEGTGLDGEQFF
TGTGCCATCAGTGAGGGGACAGGGCTCGACGGTGAGCAGTTCTTC
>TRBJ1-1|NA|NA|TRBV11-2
CASSSFRHGGGTEAFF
TGTGCCAGCAGCTCGTTCCGACACGGAGGAGGCACTGAAGCTTTCTTT
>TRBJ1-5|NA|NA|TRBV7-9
CASSLGALLNQPQHF
TGTGCCAGCAGCTTAGGGGCCCTTCTTAATCAGCCCCAGCATTTT
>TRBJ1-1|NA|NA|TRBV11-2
CASSLLLNGGDTEAFF
TGTGCCAGCAGCTTGCTACTGAACGGGGGGGACACTGAAGCTTTCTTT
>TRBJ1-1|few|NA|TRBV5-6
CASSLVQGGLIDTEAFF
TGTGCCAGCAGCTTGGTACAGGGAGGGTTGATAGACACTGAAGCTTTCTTT
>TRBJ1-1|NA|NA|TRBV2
CASRDGNTEAFF
TGTGCCAGTCGGGACGGAAACACTGAAGCTTTCTTT